These T cell receptor beta chains were read from a single sample in a study of T-cell reconstitution after alpha-beta-depleted transplantation in children. TCRdb independently ran MiXCR on the PCR reads; one entry per CDR3 protein. The sample includes about 610,000 distinct CDR3 sequences, about 11% of them seen just once. Source: PBMCs from the stem cell graft donor, taken from the stem cell graft. Every receptor here comes from a human donor who donated a stem cell graft to a child with acute myeloid leukemia. The CDR3 runs from the conserved cysteine through the conserved F or W. Fields, in order: CDR3 length, V gene, clone size, J gene, D gene, CDR3 DNA, CDR3 protein. The D gene is left open where the match is weak. Clone size is shown for a subset of rows, as once, few, many or a class of expanded clone.

>13|TRBV12-3/TRBV12-4|many|TRBJ1-3|NA
TGTGCCAGCAGTTTGGGCTCTGGAAACACCATATATTTT
CASSLGSGNTIYF
>15|TRBV20-1|NA|TRBJ2-7|TRBD1
TGCAGTGCTAGAGAAGGGACAGGGGGGGCCTACGAGCAGTACTTC
CSAREGTGGAYEQYF
>15|TRBV4-3|NA|TRBJ2-7|NA
TGCGCCAGCAGCCAAGATTACAACGGGATCTACGAGCAGTACTTC
CASSQDYNGIYEQYF
>17|TRBV27|many|TRBJ2-1|TRBD2
TGTGCCAGCAGTTTATTTCTAGCGGGAGGGCCCTACAATGAGCAGTTCTTC
CASSLFLAGGPYNEQFF
>12|TRBV7-9|few|TRBJ1-5|NA
TGTGCCAGCAGCTTCCCGGAACAGCCCCAGCATTTT
CASSFPEQPQHF
>13|TRBV18|NA|TRBJ2-4|TRBD2
TGTGCCAGCTCACCACCGGGACTAGCAGTTCAGTACTTC
CASSPPGLAVQYF
>12|TRBV20-1|many|TRBJ1-5|NA
TGCAGTGTCTCAAGGTTGCGGGAGCCCCAGCATTTT
CSVSRLREPQHF
>17|TRBV4-3|few|TRBJ1-1|TRBD1
TGCGCCAGCAGCCACCCCGGGACAGGGGGCCCCAACACTGAAGCTTTCTTT
CASSHPGTGGPNTEAFF
>16|TRBV29-1|few|TRBJ1-1|TRBD1
TGCAGCGCAACGAGCCGGGACAGGATCATGAACACTGAAGCTTTCTTT
CSATSRDRIMNTEAFF
>14|TRBV7-7|few|TRBJ2-1|TRBD2
TGTGCTAGCAGCAAAGTGGGCGGGAGAAATGAGCAGTTCTTC
CASSKVGGRNEQFF
>16|TRBV4-2|few|TRBJ2-7|TRBD2
TGTGCCAGCAGCCAAGGTCTGACTAGCGGGATAGGCGAGCAGTACTTC
CASSQGLTSGIGEQYF
>14|TRBV20-1|NA|TRBJ2-7|NA
TGCAGTGCTGAAATGGGCGAAGCACTCTACGAGCAGTACTTC
CSAEMGEALYEQYF
>16|TRBV14|NA|TRBJ2-7|TRBD1
TGTGCCAGCAGCCAAGAGCCCCGGGACAGGGGCTACGAGCAGTACTTC
CASSQEPRDRGYEQYF
>13|TRBV2|many|TRBJ1-4|NA
TGTGCCAGCCAGCAGGGGTGGCAGGAAAAACTGTTTTTT
CASQQGWQEKLFF
>16|TRBV4-3|NA|TRBJ2-6|NA
TGCGCCAGCAGCCGGAGTCTGCTCTCTGGGGCCAACGTCCTGACTTTC
CASSRSLLSGANVLTF
>12|TRBV6-5|NA|TRBJ1-2|NA
TGTGCCACCAAGACAACGGGCGGTGGCTACACCTTC
CATKTTGGGYTF
>17|TRBV11-2|NA|TRBJ2-3|NA
TGTGCCAGCAGCTTAGAAAGGGGCGGGGCGGGCCCAGATACGCAGTATTTT
CASSLERGGAGPDTQYF
>14|TRBV12-3/TRBV12-4|few|TRBJ2-2|TRBD2
TGTGCCATCAGGGCGGGAGGGGGCACCGGGGAGCTGTTTTTT
CAIRAGGGTGELFF
>18|TRBV12-3/TRBV12-4|many|TRBJ2-7|TRBD2
TGTGCCAGCAGCCACCCTTATCAGCGGGAGTCCGTAACCTACGAGCAGTACTTC
CASSHPYQRESVTYEQYF
>10|TRBV20-1|NA|TRBJ2-5|NA
TGCAGTGCCCTCTTTGGGGTTCAGTACTTC
CSALFGVQYF
>15|TRBV7-9|NA|TRBJ2-1|TRBD2
TGTGCCAGCAGTCGAGACGGGAGGTCGGGAAATGAGCAGTTCTTC
CASSRDGRSGNEQFF
>15|TRBV11-2|NA|TRBJ2-7|NA
TGTGCCAGCAGTCCGGGCCATACCAGAGCCTACGAGCAGTACTTC
CASSPGHTRAYEQYF
>14|TRBV29-1|NA|TRBJ2-7|NA
TGCAGCGCGAAAAAGACAGGTTCGTCCTACGAGCAGTACTTC
CSAKKTGSSYEQYF
>13|TRBV12-3/TRBV12-4|many|TRBJ2-7|NA
TGTGCCATTCGGGCTAGCGCTCACTACGAGCAGTACTTC
CAIRASAHYEQYF
>15|TRBV5-1|few|TRBJ1-5|NA
TGCGCCAGCAGCTTGGACGGAGGGGGGGATCAGCCCCAGCATTTT
CASSLDGGGDQPQHF
>14|TRBV20-1|NA|TRBJ1-1|TRBD1
TGCAGTGCTAGTCCGACAGGGGTTAACACTGAAGCTTTCTTT
CSASPTGVNTEAFF
>12|TRBV29-1|few|TRBJ2-5|NA
TGCAGCGTTGAAGTAAGCCAAGAGACCCAGTACTTC
CSVEVSQETQYF
>13|TRBV20-1|NA|TRBJ2-7|TRBD1
TGCAGTGCTAGCGCTGGGACAGGGAACGAGCAGTACTTC
CSASAGTGNEQYF
>16|TRBV10-2|few|TRBJ2-1|TRBD1
TGCGCCAGCAGTGAGTTAGGGGGGACAGGTCAGAATGAGCAGTTCTTC
CASSELGGTGQNEQFF
>14|TRBV7-9|many|TRBJ2-5|TRBD2
TGTGCCAGCAGCTCCAGAGCGGGAGAAGAGACCCAGTACTTC
CASSSRAGEETQYF
>14|TRBV28|few|TRBJ2-7|TRBD1
TGTGCCAGCAGGAAAACAGGGGGCTCCTACGAGCAGTACTTC
CASRKTGGSYEQYF
>13|TRBV15|NA|TRBJ2-4|NA
TGTGCCACCAGCAGAGTAGTAGCGGACATTCAGTACTTC
CATSRVVADIQYF
>13|TRBV29-1|once|TRBJ2-1|TRBD2
TGCAGCGTTGCTGCTAGCGGGAAGATTGAGCAGTTCTTC
CSVAASGKIEQFF
>14|TRBV20-1|few|TRBJ2-1|TRBD2
TGCAGTGCTTGGACTAGCGGGCCCTACAATGAGCAGTTCTTC
CSAWTSGPYNEQFF
>12|TRBV20-1|few|TRBJ2-7|NA
TGCAGTGCTCCCCGCGAGCCCGGAGGGCAGTACTTC
CSAPREPGGQYF
>15|TRBV29-1|few|TRBJ2-1|TRBD2
TGCAGCGTTCAAGAGGGACTAGCGGGGTACAATGAGCAGTTCTTC
CSVQEGLAGYNEQFF
>18|TRBV4-1|few|TRBJ2-3|TRBD2
TGCGCCAGCAGCCCGAAGTTAGCGGGAGACACGATGCCAGATACGCAGTATTTT
CASSPKLAGDTMPDTQYF
>12|TRBV12-3/TRBV12-4|many|TRBJ1-1|NA
TGTGCCAGCAAATGGGCGAACACTGAAGCTTTCTTT
CASKWANTEAFF
>15|TRBV28|NA|TRBJ2-1|TRBD2
TGTGCCAGCAGGATGACTAGCGGGAGTTATGGTGAGCAGTTCTTC
CASRMTSGSYGEQFF
>15|TRBV5-5|few|TRBJ2-3|TRBD1
TGTGCCAGCAGCTGGGGGACAGGGAGCACAGATACGCAGTATTTT
CASSWGTGSTDTQYF
>15|TRBV5-1|NA|TRBJ2-3|NA
TGCGCCAGCAGCTTTATGGCAGGGAGCTCAGATACGCAGTATTTT
CASSFMAGSSDTQYF
>11|TRBV14|few|TRBJ1-1|TRBD1
TGTGCCAGCAGTTACAGGGGGCAAGCTTTCTTT
CASSYRGQAFF
>15|TRBV20-1|few|TRBJ2-3|TRBD2
TGCAGTGCTTACATTAGCGGGCCTAGCACAGATACGCAGTATTTT
CSAYISGPSTDTQYF
>13|TRBV6-2/TRBV6-3|few|TRBJ2-3|NA
TGTGCCAGCAGGGACAGTGCCTTTGAGGAGTTGTATTTT
CASRDSAFEELYF
>16|TRBV5-1|NA|TRBJ2-1|NA
TGCGCCAGCAGCTTGGGTCCTAGCCGCTCCTACAATGAGCAGTTCTTC
CASSLGPSRSYNEQFF
>13|TRBV29-1|many|TRBJ2-1|NA
TGCAGCGTTGAAAGCGGGTCCAGCAATGAGCAGTTCTTC
CSVESGSSNEQFF
>15|TRBV12-3/TRBV12-4|many|TRBJ2-3|TRBD2
TGTGCCAGCCCCCCGGGACTAGCGGGAACAGATACGCAGTATTTT
CASPPGLAGTDTQYF
>16|TRBV20-1|NA|TRBJ2-5|NA
TGCAGTGCTGCCTTGGAGGGACTGGCATACCAAGAGACCCAGTACTTC
CSAALEGLAYQETQYF
>15|TRBV24-1|NA|TRBJ2-7|NA
TGTGCCACCAGTGATCGAACGGGCTTCGGGGACGAGCAGTACTTC
CATSDRTGFGDEQYF
>14|TRBV7-3|NA|TRBJ2-2|NA
TGTGCCAGCAGTCCGGGACACAACACCGGGGAGCTGTTTTTT
CASSPGHNTGELFF